This TCR beta chain originates from a study of CD8 T cells in ankylosing spondylitis. The CDR3 runs to 14 residues. After removal of 3 bases from V and 10 bases from J, the junction contained 8 bases not matched to a gene. Germline CDR1 SEHNR, CDR2 FQNEAQ (reference sequence). A single record per CDR3 protein comes from TCRdb applying MiXCR to the 5' RACE reads. The data contain more than 150,000 distinct CDR3 sequences, 18% of them singletons. Sequenced material: blood, either unsorted or a sorted T cell fraction (not recorded which). The TCR originated in a male donor between 5 and 29 years old with ankylosing spondylitis or in good health (not recorded which). The V and J genes are TRBV7-9 and TRBJ2-1; 8 nucleotides agree with TRBD1. The CDR3 sequence: CASSFRTGLREQFF. The CDR3 region has the DNA TGTGCCAGCAGCTTTCGGACAGGGTTGAGGGAGCAGTTCTTC. Based on the CDR3 plus reference TRBV7-9 and TRBJ2-1, the full variable domain is DTGVSQNPRHKITKRGQNVTFRCDPISEHNRLYWYRQTLGQGPEFLTYFQNEAQLEKSRLLSDRFSAERPKGSFSTLEIQRTEQGDSAMYLCASSFRTGLREQFFGPGTRLTVL.